One and the same sample provided the 23 T cell receptor beta chains below, sequenced in a study of blood T cell repertoires in COVID-19. Clones were sequenced by immunoSEQ multiplex PCR, and TCRdb holds only the in-frame ones, with some missing. Of approximately 63,000 clones listed, about 90% are singletons. The sequenced sample was peripheral blood. These receptors were obtained from an older man in a cohort sampled during active COVID-19.

The V call is TRBV30, the J call TRBJ1-5, with unresolved D. Trimming pared 2 bases from V and 3 bases from J, leaving 14 bases between. CDR1 is GTSNPN, CDR2 SVGIG, per germline (reference sequence). The CDR3 has 15 amino acids. Here the CDR3 DNA reads TGTGCCTGGAGTAATGACCGGGTCTCCAATCAGCCCCAGCATTTT. Translation gives CAWSNDRVSNQPQHF. The full variable domain, rest sourced from reference TRBV30 and TRBJ1-5, is SQTIHQWPATLVQPVGSPLSLECTVEGTSNPNLYWYRQAAGRGLQLLFYSVGIGQISSEVPQNLSASRPQDRQFILSSKKLLLSDSGFYLCAWSNDRVSNQPQHFGDGTRLSIL.

The rearrangement uses TRBV18 and TRBJ1-2; D gene uncertain. CDR1 is KGHSH, CDR2 LQKENI, per germline. This CDR3 spans 14 amino acids. The V end lost 2 bases, the J end lost 4 bases, and 11 bases lay between the germline ends. The CDR3 loop is CASSPEAEVYGYTF. The CDR3 DNA follows: TGTGCCAGCTCACCAGAGGCGGAAGTCTATGGCTACACCTTC.

The chain couples TRBV6-5 to TRBJ1-6; D may be TRBD1 (6 bases). The V end was cut by 2 bases, the J end by 3 bases, with 11 bases between. The CDR3 is 16 amino acids. Per the germline V gene, CDR1 is MNHEY and CDR2 is SVGAGI. The CDR3 region is CASSYVPQGYNSPLHF. The CDR3 nucleotides are TGTGCCAGCAGTTACGTACCACAGGGCTATAATTCACCCCTCCACTTT.

This sequence joins TRBV7-9 and TRBJ2-5; D gene uncertain. Germline V CDR1 and CDR2: SEHNR, FQNEAQ (reference sequence). V dropped 2 bases and J dropped 3 bases, with 10 bases sitting between them. The CDR3 length is 14 residues. The CDR3, as DNA: TGTGCCAGCAGCTTACGAGGCAGTGAAGAGACCCAGTACTTC. Protein: CASSLRGSEETQYF.

The V and J genes are TRBV7-2 and TRBJ1-3; 7 nucleotides line up with TRBD1. Germline V gene data show CDR1 as SGHTA and CDR2 as FQGNSA. This CDR3 contains 15 residues. J lost 0 bases, V lost 5 bases, and 4 bases had no gene match. CDR3 protein: CASSPGTASGNTIYF. The CDR3 bases are TGTGCCAGCAGCCCCGGGACAGCCTCTGGAAACACCATATATTTT.

The rearrangement uses TRBV2 and TRBJ2-7; D is possibly TRBD2 (6 bases). Deletions cut 2 bases from V and 2 bases from J, with 10 bases between. Germline V gene sequence: CDR1 SNHLY, CDR2 FYNNEI. The CDR3 is 14 amino acids. The CDR3 here is CASSERERTYEQYF. CDR3 nucleotides: TGTGCCAGCAGTGAACGGGAGCGCACCTACGAGCAGTACTTC. The entire variable domain, with the rest obtained from reference TRBV2 and TRBJ2-7, is as follows: EPEVTQTPSHQVTQMGQEVILRCVPISNHLYFYWYRQILGQKVEFLVSFYNNEISEKSEIFDDQFSVERPDGSNFTLKIRSTKLEDSAMYFCASSERERTYEQYFGPGTRLTVT.

Only a few counts were recorded for this clone. J is TRBJ1-2 and V is TRBV6-6; perhaps TRBD1 as D (5 bases). With 6 bases removed from V and 8 bases from J, the gap between germline ends came to 13 bases. The CDR3 covers 12 residues. CDR1 and CDR2 from the germline V gene are MNHNY and SVGAGI (reference sequence). This CDR3 is CASSLRGLGYTF. CDR3 nucleotides: TGTGCCAGCAGCCTACGGGGGTTGGGCTACACCTTC.

The V gene is TRBV9, the J gene TRBJ2-3, with D maybe TRBD2 (6 bases). The CDR3 extends over 15 amino acids. Germline loops: CDR1 SGDLS, CDR2 YYNGEE. V dropped 0 bases and J dropped 4 bases, with 12 bases sitting between them. The CDR3 loop reads CASSVGAGSPDTQYF. The CDR3 region has the DNA TGTGCCAGCAGCGTAGGGGCGGGGTCGCCAGATACGCAGTATTTT.

This chain joins TRBV10-2 and TRBJ1-2; tentatively, D is TRBD1 (6 bases). CDR1 is WSHSY, CDR2 SAAADI, per germline. V was trimmed by 2 bases and J by 4 bases, leaving 8 bases between them. The CDR3 has 13 amino acids. The CDR3, as DNA: TGCGCCAGCAGTGAGAGGGGGTCCTATGGCTACACCTTC. It codes for CASSERGSYGYTF.

This clone was seen ten or more times. The CDR3: CASSGVGDRNYEQYF. The DNA for the CDR3 is TGTGCCAGCAGTGGCGTAGGGGACAGGAACTACGAGCAGTACTTC. The chain joins TRBV27 to TRBJ2-7; 8 positions match TRBD1. With 5 bases clipped from V and 3 bases from J, the junction kept 9 bases outside the gene matches. This CDR3 has 15 amino acids. Germline values: CDR1 MNHEY, CDR2 SMNVEV (reference sequence).

V is TRBV30 and J is TRBJ1-1; D is perhaps TRBD1 (5 bases). This CDR3 contains 15 residues. Germline values: CDR1 GTSNPN, CDR2 SVGIG (reference sequence). V lost 1 base and J lost 4, with 16 bases in between. Here the CDR3 DNA reads TGTGCCTGGAGTGATTGGCGGGGGAAAGGCACTGAAGCTTTCTTT. Its protein product is CAWSDWRGKGTEAFF. Combining the CDR3 with reference TRBV30 and TRBJ1-1 gives the whole variable domain SQTIHQWPATLVQPVGSPLSLECTVEGTSNPNLYWYRQAAGRGLQLLFYSVGIGQISSEVPQNLSASRPQDRQFILSSKKLLLSDSGFYLCAWSDWRGKGTEAFFGQGTRLTVV.

This clone was observed once. The chain carries TRBV5-1 and TRBJ1-1; TRBD1 is a possible D gene (6 bases). CDR3 length: 13 amino acids. Germline V gives CDR1 SGHRS, CDR2 YFSETQ. The V end was cut by 5 bases, the J end by 1 base, with 9 bases between. CDR3 sequence reads: CASRMGQNTEAFF. CDR3 bases: TGCGCCAGCAGGATGGGACAGAACACTGAAGCTTTCTTT. Based on the CDR3 plus reference TRBV5-1 and TRBJ1-1, the full variable domain is KAGVTQTPRYLIKTRGQQVTLSCSPISGHRSVSWYQQTPGQGLQFLFEYFSETQRNKGNFPGRFSGRQFSNSRSEMNVSTLELGDSALYLCASRMGQNTEAFFGQGTRLTVV.

The CDR3 DNA follows: TGTGCCAGCAGCAGTCAAGGACTAGCGGGAGCTGGTGAGCAGTTCTTC. Translating it yields CASSSQGLAGAGEQFF. This chain joins TRBV3-1 (or the pseudogene TRBV3-2) and TRBJ2-1, with 13 bases matching TRBD2. V lost 5 bases to trimming and J lost 9 bases; unmatched junction nucleotides: 10. CDR3 length: 16 residues. CDR1 and CDR2 from the germline V gene are LGHDT and YNNKEL (reference sequence).

This clone appeared a single time. The chain recombines TRBV10-3 with TRBJ2-5, with 10 bases matching TRBD1. Germline values: CDR1 ENHRY, CDR2 SYGVKD. Germline trimming cut 4 bases from V and 3 bases from J; bases unmatched to any gene: 14. The CDR3 totals 18 residues. CDR3 DNA: TGTGCCATCAGTGCAGGTCGATCGGGGACAGGGGATAAAGAGACCCAGTACTTC. Its protein is CAISAGRSGTGDKETQYF.

The chain links TRBV10-3 to TRBJ1-5; 7 nucleotides agree with TRBD1. The junction had 7 bases not matched to a gene; V was cut back by 4 bases and J by 7 bases. Per the germline V gene, CDR1 is ENHRY and CDR2 is SYGVKD. The CDR3 loop spans 14 amino acids. CDR3 residues: CAISVGQDAQPQHF. DNA of the CDR3: TGTGCCATCAGTGTCGGACAGGACGCCCAGCCCCAGCATTTT.

The gene calls are TRBV2 and TRBJ1-2, with 11 bases aligning to TRBD1. The CDR3 loop spans 14 amino acids. J lost 8 bases, V lost 6 bases, and 8 bases had no gene match. The germline V gene encodes CDR1 SNHLY and CDR2 FYNNEI. The CDR3 region is CASRPGQGAKGYTF. DNA for the CDR3: TGTGCCAGCAGGCCCGGACAGGGGGCGAAAGGCTACACCTTC.

The chain joins TRBV30 to TRBJ2-3; 13 bases match TRBD2. This CDR3 is built from 14 residues. The germline V gene has CDR1 GTSNPN and CDR2 SVGIG (reference sequence). The V gene end was trimmed by 6 bases and the J gene end by 4 bases; junction bases not matched to a gene: 4. The CDR3 loop reads CACGTSGTSDTQYF. Here the CDR3 DNA reads TGTGCCTGCGGGACTAGCGGGACCTCAGATACGCAGTATTTT.

The chain carries TRBV5-8 and TRBJ2-1; the match to TRBD2 covers 9 bases. Germline CDR1 SGHTS, CDR2 YDEGEE. The V segment lost 4 bases and the J segment 2 bases; nucleotides outside the gene matches: 4. CDR3 length: 15 amino acids. This CDR3 reads CASSGAGGAYNEQFF. CDR3 in DNA: TGTGCCAGCAGCGGAGCGGGAGGCGCCTACAATGAGCAGTTCTTC.

V gene TRBV13 combines with J gene TRBJ2-1; the match to TRBD2 covers 10 bases. CDR3 size: 16 residues. Germline V lookup: CDR1 PRHDT, CDR2 FYEKMQ (reference sequence). Trimming removed 5 bases from V and 3 bases from J; junction bases left unmatched: 7. The CDR3 region has the DNA TGTGCCAGCAGCAGGGCCCAGCGGGGGGGCTACAATGAGCAGTTCTTC. Translated, it gives CASSRAQRGGYNEQFF.

The CDR3 is CASSSSGLQETQYF. CDR3 sequence (DNA): TGTGCCAGCAGCTCTAGCGGACTACAAGAGACCCAGTACTTC. The chain is built from TRBV5-6 and TRBJ2-5; 7 nucleotides agree with TRBD2. The V gene end was trimmed by 3 bases and the J gene end by 2 bases; junction bases not matched to a gene: 4. Germline CDR1 reads SGHDT; CDR2 reads YYEEEE. The CDR3 consists of 14 residues.

The chain has TRBV25-1 and TRBJ2-3; perhaps TRBD2 as D (5 bases). CDR1 and CDR2 from the germline V gene are MGHDK and SYGVNS. Trimming pared 2 bases from V and 2 bases from J, leaving 11 bases between. The CDR3 runs to 15 residues. The CDR3 sequence is CASSETGYSTDTQYF. The DNA of the CDR3 is TGTGCCAGCAGTGAAACGGGGTACTCCACAGATACGCAGTATTTT.

The CDR3 nucleotides are TGTGCCAGCAGCTTAGCGGGGACATTTGGAAACACCATATATTTT. It encodes CASSLAGTFGNTIYF. The genes are TRBV11-2 and TRBJ1-3, with a possible D match to TRBD1 (6 bases). Trimming cost V 1 base and J 3 bases, with 10 bases left between them. From germline, CDR1 is SGHAT and CDR2 FQNNGV. This CDR3 has 15 amino acids.

The chain carries TRBV21-1 and TRBJ2-6; the table's D call, TRBD2, has no DNA check behind it. TRBV21-1 is assigned pseudogene status. The length of the CDR3 is 20 residues. The CDR3 sequence is CASSKVGGALSGSGANVLTF. CDR3 DNA sequence: TGTGCCAGCAGCAAAGTCGGGGGGGCCCTATCCGGCTCTGGGGCCAACGTCCTGACTTTC.